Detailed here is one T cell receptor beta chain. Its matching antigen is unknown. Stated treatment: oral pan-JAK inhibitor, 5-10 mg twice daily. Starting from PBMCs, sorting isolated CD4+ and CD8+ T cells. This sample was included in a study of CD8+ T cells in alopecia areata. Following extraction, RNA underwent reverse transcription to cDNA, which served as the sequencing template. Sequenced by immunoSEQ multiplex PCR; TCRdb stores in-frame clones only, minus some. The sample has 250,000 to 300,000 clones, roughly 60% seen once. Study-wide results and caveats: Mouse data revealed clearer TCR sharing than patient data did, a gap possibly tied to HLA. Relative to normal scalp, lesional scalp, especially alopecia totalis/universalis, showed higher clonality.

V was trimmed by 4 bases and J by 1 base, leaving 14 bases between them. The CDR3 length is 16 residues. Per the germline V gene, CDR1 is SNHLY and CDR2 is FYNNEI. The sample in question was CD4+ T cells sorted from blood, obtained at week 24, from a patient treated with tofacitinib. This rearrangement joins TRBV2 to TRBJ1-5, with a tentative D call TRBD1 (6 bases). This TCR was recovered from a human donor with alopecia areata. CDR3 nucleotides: TGTGCCAGCAGTGCGGACAGACCCCGGAGCAATCAGCCCCAGCATTTT. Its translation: CASSADRPRSNQPQHF.